The 27 T cell receptor beta chains below all came from one sample that was sequenced in a study of OX40 agonist ivuxolimab in advanced cancers. Method: immunoSEQ multiplex PCR; TCRdb's copy keeps in-frame clones and lacks some. The sample carries around 64,000 clones, about nine tenths recorded once. The material sequenced was CD4+ or CD8+ T cells sorted from blood, taken in a trial of the OX40 agonist ivuxolimab. The receptors stem from an adult with an advanced solid tumor such as melanoma, head and neck, liver or kidney cancer.

The chain recombines TRBV28 with TRBJ2-5; D is unclear. Between the trimmed V and J ends, which lost 5 bases and 3 bases, there was a span of 7 bases. This CDR3 is 12 amino acids long. Germline CDR1 is MDHEN and CDR2 is SYDVKM. CDR3 sequence (DNA): TGTGCCAGCAGTCGGTCCGAAGAGACCCAGTACTTC. This encodes CASSRSEETQYF.

This chain connects TRBV7-9 to TRBJ2-3; D gene unclear. This CDR3 region has 12 residues. Germline V gives CDR1 SEHNR, CDR2 FQNEAQ (reference sequence). Trimming shortened V by 4 bases and J by 2 bases, and 4 bases separated the two germline ends. The CDR3 nucleotides read TGTGCCAGCAGCTCCTACACAGATACGCAGTATTTT. This gives the protein CASSSYTDTQYF.

The J gene is TRBJ1-1, the V gene TRBV18; D unclear. The CDR3 covers 15 residues. Per germline, CDR1 KGHSH and CDR2 LQKENI. The ends were cut back, 0 bases at V and 1 base at J, with 9 bases in the middle. CDR3 loop: CASSPPVSPNTEAFF. Here the CDR3 DNA reads TGTGCCAGCTCACCACCGGTTAGTCCGAACACTGAAGCTTTCTTT.

V gene TRBV12-5 combines with J gene TRBJ2-7, with D possibly TRBD1 on 5 matching bases. V gave up 1 base and J gave up 12 bases, with 7 bases separating them. This CDR3 has 10 amino acids. Germline CDR1 LGHNT, CDR2 FRNRAP. Written as DNA, the CDR3 is TGTGCTAGTGGTTTGGACAGGCTGTACTTC. Amino acid sequence: CASGLDRLYF.

The chain employs TRBV15 and TRBJ2-7; either TRBD1 or TRBD2 may supply D (5 bases each). Trimming took 2 bases from V and 6 from J, leaving 8 bases between them. Germline CDR1 is LNHNV and CDR2 is YYDKDF (reference sequence). The CDR3 is made up of 12 amino acids. The DNA for the CDR3 is TGTGCCACCAGCAGAATAGGGACCGAGCAGTACTTC. Its protein product is CATSRIGTEQYF.

The chain has TRBV14 and TRBJ2-7; D gene ambiguous. The CDR3 length is 17 residues. The V gene's germline CDR1 is SGHDN and CDR2 FVKESK. V lost 0 bases to trimming and J lost 3 bases, with 18 bases between them. CDR3 DNA sequence: TGTGCCAGCAGCCAAGATCTACCATCGCGAGAGAGCTACGAGCAGTACTTC. This sequence encodes CASSQDLPSRESYEQYF.

The chain couples TRBV4-1 to TRBJ2-7; D possibly corresponds to TRBD2 (5 bases). Trimming removed 0 bases from V and 2 bases from J, with 14 bases in between. Per the germline V gene, CDR1 is MGHRA and CDR2 is YSYEKL. The CDR3 totals 16 residues. The CDR3 bases are TGCGCCAGCAGCCAAGAGGCCACCCTGAGGGCCTACGAGCAGTACTTC. It specifies CASSQEATLRAYEQYF.

The chain couples TRBV7-9 to TRBJ1-1, with D unresolved. Trimming stripped 3 bases from V and 4 bases from J, with 15 bases between. The CDR3 runs 15 residues. Germline values: CDR1 SEHNR, CDR2 FQNEAQ (reference sequence). CDR3 coding DNA: TGTGCCAGCAGCTTGGGGTCTGGAGACGGCACTGAAGCTTTCTTT. Encoded protein: CASSLGSGDGTEAFF.

The DNA of the CDR3 is TGTGCAAGTCGCTCAAGCCGGGCAAACACCATATATTTT. Translating gives CASRSSRANTIYF. This chain joins TRBV12-2 and TRBJ1-3. TRBV12-2 is designated a pseudogene. This CDR3 comprises 13 residues.

This chain joins TRBV27 and TRBJ2-2; 13 bases are shared with TRBD2. Germline values: CDR1 MNHEY, CDR2 SMNVEV (reference sequence). The CDR3 totals 22 residues. V lost 0 bases, J lost 6 bases, and 19 bases stayed unmatched. CDR3 in DNA: TGTGCCAGCAGTTTATCGCCCGAAGGACTAGCGGGAGAGCTATCCCTACCCGGGGAGCTGTTTTTT. Protein sequence: CASSLSPEGLAGELSLPGELFF.

The chain couples TRBV28 to TRBJ2-1; 13 bases agree with TRBD2. The V and J ends lost 6 bases and 4 bases, in that order; junction bases with no gene match: 15. Germline-derived CDR1 and CDR2 are MDHEN and SYDVKM. CDR3 size: 19 residues. The CDR3 reads CASRPLGLAGDFSYNEQFF. In DNA form, the CDR3 reads TGTGCCAGCAGACCACTTGGACTAGCGGGAGATTTTTCTTACAATGAGCAGTTCTTC. Variable domain in full (rest from reference TRBV28 and TRBJ2-1): DVKVTQSSRYLVKRTGEKVFLECVQDMDHENMFWYRQDPGLGLRLIYFSYDVKMKEKGDIPEGYSVSREKKERFSLILESASTNQTSMYLCASRPLGLAGDFSYNEQFFGPGTRLTVL.

This sequence joins TRBV6-5 and TRBJ2-2; D gene ambiguous. The CDR3 contains 16 residues. V was trimmed by 0 bases and J by 1 base, leaving 9 bases between them. The germline V gene has CDR1 MNHEY and CDR2 SVGAGI. CDR3 DNA: TGTGCCAGCAGTTACTCGTTGCCGGTGAACACCGGGGAGCTGTTTTTT. Translation gives CASSYSLPVNTGELFF.

The chain employs TRBV7-8 and TRBJ1-6; 8 bases are shared with TRBD1. V shed 2 bases, J shed 5 bases, and the junction held 14 bases outside the gene matches. The length of the CDR3 is 19 residues. Germline-derived CDR1 and CDR2 are SGHVS and FQNEAQ. In DNA, the CDR3 is TGTGCCAGCAGCTTAATTAGTCAGCAGGGGGCATCGGATAATTCACCCCTCCACTTT. Encoded protein: CASSLISQQGASDNSPLHF.

The rearrangement uses TRBV6-6 and TRBJ1-1; D unclear. This CDR3 spans 13 amino acids. The ends were cut back, 2 bases at V and 2 bases at J, with 6 bases in the middle. Germline assignment: CDR1 MNHNY and CDR2 SVGAGI (reference sequence). CDR3 sequence (DNA): TGTGCCAGCAGTTACCCAGGAAACACTGAAGCTTTCTTT. Amino acid sequence: CASSYPGNTEAFF.

V and J are TRBV4-3 and TRBJ2-5, with D tentatively TRBD2 (5 bases). Trimming cost V 2 bases and J 2 bases, with 15 bases left between them. The CDR3 spans 16 residues. Germline V gene lookup returns CDR1 LGHNA and CDR2 YSLEER. The CDR3, as DNA: TGCGCCAGCAGCCAATATAGCGACGGATTACAAGAGACCCAGTACTTC. Translation gives CASSQYSDGLQETQYF.

CDR3 in DNA: TGTGCCAGCAGCCAAGGGACTAGCGGTGCCTACGAGCAGTACTTC. Amino acid sequence: CASSQGTSGAYEQYF. This sequence joins TRBV4-2 and TRBJ2-7; 10 bases are a match to TRBD2. The V gene end was trimmed by 1 base and the J gene end by 2 bases; junction bases not matched to a gene: 2. Germline V gene lookup returns CDR1 LGHNA and CDR2 YNFKEQ. CDR3 length: 15 residues.

V and J are TRBV4-2 and TRBJ1-4; D unresolved. The V and J ends lost 3 bases and 2 bases respectively, with 16 bases between them. Germline lookup yields CDR1 LGHNA and CDR2 YNFKEQ. The CDR3 has 17 residues. The chain's CDR3 is CASSHSRREVTNEKLFF. In DNA form, the CDR3 reads TGTGCCAGCAGCCATTCAAGAAGGGAAGTGACTAATGAAAAACTGTTTTTT.

The J gene is TRBJ2-2, the V gene TRBV4-3; tentative D call: TRBD1 (5 bases). The germline gives CDR1 LGHNA, CDR2 YSLEER. The V end lost 0 bases, the J end lost 0 bases, and 11 bases lay between the germline ends. CDR3 length: 17 residues. CDR3: CASSQDPTVTNTGELFF. DNA for the CDR3: TGCGCCAGCAGCCAAGATCCGACAGTAACGAACACCGGGGAGCTGTTTTTT.

The V gene is TRBV5-1, the J gene TRBJ2-2; no clear D gene. Trimming pared 0 bases from V and 6 bases from J, leaving 3 bases between. This CDR3 contains 12 residues. Germline V lookup: CDR1 SGHRS, CDR2 YFSETQ. The CDR3 loop reads CASSLVAGELFF. CDR3 nucleotide sequence: TGCGCCAGCAGCTTGGTGGCCGGGGAGCTGTTTTTT.

This chain joins TRBV7-3 and TRBJ2-1; D not resolved. Germline assignment: CDR1 SGHTA and CDR2 FQGTGA. V was trimmed by 3 bases and J by 9 bases, leaving 6 bases between them. CDR3 length: 11 residues. The CDR3 nucleotides read TGTGCCAGCAGCTTGGGTGTTGAGCAGTTCTTC. This encodes CASSLGVEQFF.

The chain recombines TRBV11-2 with TRBJ2-3; D unclear. Per the germline V gene, CDR1 is SGHAT and CDR2 is FQNNGV. The CDR3 length is 14 residues. Trimming shortened V by 0 bases and J by 7 bases, and 11 bases separated the two germline ends. The CDR3 bases are TGTGCCAGCAGCTTAGATCGCCTGGGGAATACGCAGTATTTT. Translation: CASSLDRLGNTQYF.

The chain combines TRBV6-5 with TRBJ1-1; D is unclear. Between the trimmed V and J ends, which lost 5 bases and 4 bases, there was a span of 17 bases. Germline CDR1 reads MNHEY; CDR2 reads SVGAGI. The CDR3 contains 15 residues. CDR3 coding DNA: TGTGCCAGCAGTCCCCCTCGGCCTAGTGGCACTGAAGCTTTCTTT. Encoded protein: CASSPPRPSGTEAFF.

V is TRBV30 and J is TRBJ1-5, with 7 positions matching TRBD1. The junction had 4 bases not matched to a gene; V was cut back by 2 bases and J by 6 bases. From germline, CDR1 is GTSNPN and CDR2 SVGIG (reference sequence). CDR3 length equals 13 residues. The DNA of the CDR3 is TGTGCCTGGAGTATAGGGGGCAGTCAGCCCCAGCATTTT. It translates to CAWSIGGSQPQHF.

This chain joins TRBV10-3 and TRBJ1-5; a possible D gene is TRBD1 (5 bases). The germline V and J ends were trimmed by 1 base and 1 base, with 11 bases remaining between them. Germline loops: CDR1 ENHRY, CDR2 SYGVKD. The length of the CDR3 is 16 residues. CDR3 bases: TGTGCCATCAGTGAGTGGCAGGGTAGAAGCAATCAGCCCCAGCATTTT. This encodes CAISEWQGRSNQPQHF.

Only a few counts were recorded for this clone. V and J are TRBV30 and TRBJ1-2; D might be TRBD1 (6 bases). There are 11 residues in the CDR3. The V end lost 8 bases, the J end lost 8 bases, and 15 bases lay between the germline ends. In germline, CDR1 is GTSNPN, CDR2 SVGIG (reference sequence). The CDR3: CALHREAGYTF. The DNA for the CDR3 is TGTGCCCTTCACAGGGAGGCGGGCTACACCTTC.

This sequence joins TRBV21-1 and TRBJ2-3; the table's D gene call, TRBD1, was not cross checked with the DNA. TRBV21-1 is annotated as a pseudogene. This CDR3 comprises 18 residues. CDR3 in DNA: TGTGCCAGCCCAAAAAGGGAACGGGGACATCTACTCACAGATACGCAGTATTTT. Protein product: CASPKRERGHLLTDTQYF.

CDR3 DNA sequence: TGTGCCAGCAGGCAATCGTGGGACTTACCCTACGAGCAGTACTTC. Its translation: CASRQSWDLPYEQYF. This chain joins TRBV27 and TRBJ2-7; D is perhaps TRBD2 (6 bases). Germline V gene sequence: CDR1 MNHEY, CDR2 SMNVEV (reference sequence). V lost 6 bases to trimming and J lost 2 bases, with 17 bases between them. The CDR3 consists of 15 residues.